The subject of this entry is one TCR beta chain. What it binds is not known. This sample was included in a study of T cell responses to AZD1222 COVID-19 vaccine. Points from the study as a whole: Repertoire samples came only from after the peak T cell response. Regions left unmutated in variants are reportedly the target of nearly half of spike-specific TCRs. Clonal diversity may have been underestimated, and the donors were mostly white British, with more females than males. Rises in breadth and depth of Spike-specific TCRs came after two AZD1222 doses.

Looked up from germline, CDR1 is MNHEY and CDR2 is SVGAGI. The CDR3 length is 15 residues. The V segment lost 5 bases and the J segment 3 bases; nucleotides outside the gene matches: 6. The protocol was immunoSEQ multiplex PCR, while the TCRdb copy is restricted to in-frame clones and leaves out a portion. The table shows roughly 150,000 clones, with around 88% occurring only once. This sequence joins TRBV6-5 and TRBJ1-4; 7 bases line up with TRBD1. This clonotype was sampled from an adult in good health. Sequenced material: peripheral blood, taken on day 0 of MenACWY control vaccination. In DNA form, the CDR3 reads TGTGCCAGCAGTCGCGCAGGGGGAGCTAATGAAAAACTGTTTTTT. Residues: CASSRAGGANEKLFF.